The text below deals with one T cell receptor (beta chain). The CDR3 loop spans 18 amino acids. V was clipped by 6 bases and J by 2 bases; unmatched bases: 10. Germline values: CDR1 MNHEY, CDR2 SVGAGI. These data belong to a study of T-cell memory formation after mild COVID-19. Each CDR3 protein gets one entry after TCRdb re-called the 5' RACE reads with MiXCR. The table lists hundreds of thousands of distinct CDR3 sequences, 20% of them singletons, with around 12% in the top ten. The chain employs TRBV6-5 and TRBJ2-1; 13 positions match TRBD2. The clonotype was recovered from an adult woman who had mild COVID-19 (a few samples of this study predate the infection). Cell type and time point are not known. The specimen was PBMCs or a T cell subset sorted from them (not recorded which). CDR3: CASSYGTSGIPTYNEQFF. CDR3 in DNA: TGTGCCAGCAGCTACGGGACTAGCGGGATCCCGACCTACAATGAGCAGTTCTTC.